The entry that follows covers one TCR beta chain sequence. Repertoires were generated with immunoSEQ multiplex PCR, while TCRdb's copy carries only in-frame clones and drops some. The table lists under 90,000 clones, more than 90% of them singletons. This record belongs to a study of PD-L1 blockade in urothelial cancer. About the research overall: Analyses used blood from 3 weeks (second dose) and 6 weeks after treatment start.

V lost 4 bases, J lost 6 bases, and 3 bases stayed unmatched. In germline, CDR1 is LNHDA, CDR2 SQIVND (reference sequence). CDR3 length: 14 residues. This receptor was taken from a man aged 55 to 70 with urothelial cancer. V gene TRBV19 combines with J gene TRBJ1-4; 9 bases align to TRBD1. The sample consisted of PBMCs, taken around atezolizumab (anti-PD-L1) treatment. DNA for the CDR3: TGTGCCAGTAGTACTACAGGGGGCGATGAAAAACTGTTTTTT. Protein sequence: CASSTTGGDEKLFF.